The next 22 T cell receptor beta chains were all read from a single sample in a study of CD8+CD57+ T cells in acquired aplastic anemia. Genomic DNA templated the TCR beta VDJ and CDR3 profiling. TCRdb re-analysed the reads in MiXCR, keeping a single row per CDR3 protein. This sample yields around 190,000 distinct CDR3 sequences, of which around 50% are seen a single time; 10% to 15% belongs to the top ten. Only patients with CD8+CD57+ cell expansion on flow cytometry were chosen for sequencing. Sequencing was done on a sample of sorted CD4+, CD8+, or CD8+CD57+ T cells (not recorded which) from PBMCs. The receptors come from a human donor with aplastic anemia.

This clonotype was detected ten times or more. The chain combines TRBV6-5 with TRBJ2-7; TRBD1 agrees at 11 bases. The CDR3 covers 13 residues. J was trimmed by 6 bases and V by 5 bases; bases with no gene match: 3. CDR1 MNHEY and CDR2 SVGAGI come from the germline V gene. The CDR3 region has the DNA TGTGCCAGCAGTCCCGGGACAGGGGGCGAGCAGTACTTC. The encoded protein is CASSPGTGGEQYF.

The rearrangement links TRBV19 to TRBJ2-7; TRBD1 agrees at 10 bases. After removal of 6 bases from V and 2 bases from J, the junction contained 4 bases not matched to a gene. The V gene's germline CDR1 is LNHDA and CDR2 SQIVND (reference sequence). CDR3 length equals 14 residues. CDR3 coding DNA: TGTGCCAGTAGACCGGACAGGGGGGCCTACGAGCAGTACTTC. Translated, it gives CASRPDRGAYEQYF.

The CDR3 sequence: CSAKPGTGSYEQYF. CDR3 DNA: TGCAGTGCTAAACCTGGGACAGGGAGCTACGAGCAGTACTTC. V and J are TRBV20-1 and TRBJ2-7; TRBD1 matches 9 bases. From germline, CDR1 is DFQATT and CDR2 SNEGSKA (reference sequence). The CDR3 is 14 amino acids. The ends lost 4 bases at V and 3 bases at J; junction bases unmatched: 7.

The rearrangement links TRBV7-2 to TRBJ1-1; D unclear. The CDR3 runs 14 residues. CDR1 is SGHTA, CDR2 FQGNSA, per germline. V lost 2 bases and J lost 1, with 8 bases in between. Here the CDR3 DNA reads TGTGCCAGCAGCTTAAAGTCAAAGAACACTGAAGCTTTCTTT. Its translation is CASSLKSKNTEAFF.

The V and J genes are TRBV7-3 and TRBJ1-2, with 7 bases lining up with TRBD1. The trim removed 5 bases at V and 8 bases at J, leaving 8 bases unmatched. The CDR3 is 13 residues long. Germline CDR1 is SGHTA and CDR2 is FQGTGA. In DNA, the CDR3 is TGTGCCAGCAGCCCGAGGACAGGCGTAGGCTACACCTTC. It encodes CASSPRTGVGYTF.

The chain links TRBV24-1 to TRBJ2-3; 7 bases line up with TRBD1. Germline V lookup: CDR1 KGHDR, CDR2 SFDVKD. The junction had 4 bases not matched to a gene; V was cut back by 4 bases and J by 4 bases. The CDR3 length is 14 residues. The chain's CDR3 is CATSDTGQADTQYF. The DNA for the CDR3 is TGTGCCACCAGTGACACCGGACAGGCAGATACGCAGTATTTT.

V and J are TRBV29-1 and TRBJ2-3; D not certain. V lost 1 base, J lost 2 bases, and 10 bases lay in between. Germline V gene data show CDR1 as SQVTM and CDR2 as ANQGSEA. The CDR3 totals 14 residues. CDR3 sequence: CSVEGLDFTDTQYF. Here the CDR3 DNA reads TGCAGCGTTGAAGGACTGGATTTCACAGATACGCAGTATTTT.

As to this clonotype: The conserved phenylalanine or tryptophan is not found at the CDR3 terminus, so this likely reflects a read error. V usage is TRBV4-2 and J usage is TRBJ2-1, with 13 bases that match TRBD2. V gave up 4 bases and J gave up 9 bases; unmatched junction bases: 18. The CDR3 totals 19 residues. Germline V gives CDR1 LGHNA, CDR2 YNFKEQ. Here the CDR3 reads CASSRAPLAGGPRGGEQFL. The CDR3 DNA is TGTGCCAGCAGCCGCGCCCCACTAGCGGGGGGGCCGCGGGGGGGTGAGCAGTTCCTC.

The genes are TRBV6-5 and TRBJ2-5; TRBD2 might be the D (6 bases). The germline CDR1 and CDR2 sequences are MNHEY and SVGAGI. This CDR3 spans 16 amino acids. Trimming took off 4 bases at V and 2 bases at J, with 17 bases between the two ends. CDR3 sequence reads: CASSFPAGTPQETQYF. The CDR3 DNA reads as TGTGCCAGCAGTTTCCCCGCCGGGACTCCGCAAGAGACCCAGTACTTC.

This clonotype was recorded at least ten times. J is TRBJ1-2 and V is TRBV5-1; TRBD1 is a possible D gene (6 bases). The CDR3 is made up of 12 amino acids. V lost 4 bases, J lost 6 bases, and 10 bases lay in between. CDR1 is SGHRS and CDR2 is YFSETQ in the germline V gene. The CDR3, as DNA: TGCGCCAGCAGCCTTCGGACAGATGGCTACACCTTC. Amino acid sequence: CASSLRTDGYTF. Based on the CDR3 plus reference TRBV5-1 and TRBJ1-2, the full variable domain is KAGVTQTPRYLIKTRGQQVTLSCSPISGHRSVSWYQQTPGQGLQFLFEYFSETQRNKGNFPGRFSGRQFSNSRSEMNVSTLELGDSALYLCASSLRTDGYTFGSGTRLTVV.

This clonotype showed up just a few times. The chain employs TRBV20-1 and TRBJ2-5, with TRBD2 as a possible D gene (6 bases). The ends were cut back, 8 bases at V and 4 bases at J, with 17 bases in the middle. Germline V gene data show CDR1 as DFQATT and CDR2 as SNEGSKA (reference sequence). The CDR3 contains 13 residues. CDR3 sequence (DNA): TGCAGTCCTCCCGGGGCAGCGGGAGAGACCCAGTACTTC. Translating gives CSPPGAAGETQYF.

The V gene is TRBV2, the J gene TRBJ2-3, with D possibly matching TRBD2 (5 bases). The V end lost 7 bases, the J end lost 6 bases, and 17 bases lay between the germline ends. Germline values: CDR1 SNHLY, CDR2 FYNNEI. CDR3 length: 14 amino acids. CDR3 sequence: CASMGWASRDTQYF. CDR3 DNA sequence: TGTGCCAGCATGGGTTGGGCTAGCAGGGATACGCAGTATTTT.

This clonotype was seen repeatedly, ten times or more. The CDR3 reads CSAPGQGNEKLFF. The CDR3 coding sequence is TGCAGTGCTCCGGGACAGGGCAATGAAAAACTGTTTTTT. The chain is built from TRBV20-1 and TRBJ1-4, with 9 bases matching TRBD1. The germline CDR1 and CDR2 sequences are DFQATT and SNEGSKA (reference sequence). CDR3 size: 13 residues. V gave up 5 bases and J gave up 5 bases; unmatched junction bases: 3.

This sequence joins TRBV24-1 and TRBJ2-5; 9 positions match TRBD1. After removal of 1 base from V and 3 bases from J, the junction contained 5 bases not matched to a gene. CDR1 is KGHDR, CDR2 SFDVKD, per germline. CDR3 size: 16 residues. The CDR3 DNA is TGTGCCACCAGTGATTTCACGGACAGGGGTAAAGAGACCCAGTACTTC. This translates into CATSDFTDRGKETQYF.

The V and J genes are TRBV7-3 and TRBJ2-7, with TRBD1 matching over 9 bases. This CDR3 is built from 15 residues. V gave up 2 bases and J gave up 4 bases; unmatched junction bases: 6. The germline V gene encodes CDR1 SGHTA and CDR2 FQGTGA. This chain's CDR3 is CASSLGTGKRYEQYF. CDR3 nucleotides: TGTGCCAGCAGCTTAGGGACAGGGAAGAGGTACGAGCAGTACTTC. The complete variable domain, with remaining parts taken from reference TRBV7-3 and TRBJ2-7, reads GAGVSQTPSNKVTEKGKYVELRCDPISGHTALYWYRQSLGQGPEFLIYFQGTGAADDSGLPNDRFFAVRPEGSVSTLKIQRTERGDSAVYLCASSLGTGKRYEQYFGPGTRLTVT.

This clonotype came up a few times. CDR3 region: CASSLNPTGTLRSYEQYF. CDR3 DNA: TGTGCCAGCAGTTTAAACCCAACCGGGACACTGCGCTCCTACGAGCAGTACTTC. The gene calls are TRBV27 and TRBJ2-7; maybe TRBD1 (6 bases). Germline CDR1 reads MNHEY; CDR2 reads SMNVEV (reference sequence). The germline V and J ends were trimmed by 2 bases and 0 bases, with 20 bases remaining between them. This CDR3 is 18 amino acids long.

This chain joins TRBV5-1 and TRBJ2-5, with 7 bases aligning to TRBD2. The germline V gene has CDR1 SGHRS and CDR2 YFSETQ. The ends lost 0 bases at V and 2 bases at J; junction bases unmatched: 4. The CDR3 extends over 15 amino acids. DNA of the CDR3: TGCGCCAGCAGCTTGGATCGGGGGGTGCAAGAGACCCAGTACTTC. Translated: CASSLDRGVQETQYF.

V usage is TRBV29-1 and J usage is TRBJ2-2, with D perhaps matching TRBD2 (6 bases). Trimming removed 4 bases at V and 5 bases at J, with 11 bases between. This CDR3 is built from 13 residues. The germline V gene encodes CDR1 SQVTM and CDR2 ANQGSEA. As DNA, the CDR3 is TGCAGCGTTGGAGCGGGCCTGACCGGGGAGCTGTTTTTT. It translates to CSVGAGLTGELFF.

The gene calls are TRBV10-3 and TRBJ1-2; 7 bases line up with TRBD1. Germline CDR1 is ENHRY and CDR2 is SYGVKD. This CDR3 comprises 14 residues. V shed 0 bases and J 4 bases; nucleotides not matched to a gene: 2. The CDR3 loop is CAISESRGSYGYTF. The CDR3 DNA follows: TGTGCCATCAGTGAGTCCAGGGGGTCCTATGGCTACACCTTC.

This clonotype was found a few times. The chain has TRBV15 and TRBJ1-1; 10 bases map to TRBD1. V dropped 5 bases and J dropped 7; count of bases not matched to a gene: 4. Germline CDR1 is LNHNV and CDR2 is YYDKDF (reference sequence). There are 13 residues in the CDR3. CDR3 loop: CATSPDRGLEAFF. In DNA form, the CDR3 reads TGTGCCACCAGCCCAGACAGGGGGCTTGAAGCTTTCTTT.

This chain links TRBV5-1 with TRBJ2-5; 7 bases match TRBD2. The germline CDR1 and CDR2 sequences are SGHRS and YFSETQ. This CDR3 is built from 14 residues. V lost 0 bases, J lost 4 bases, and 3 bases stayed unmatched. This chain's CDR3 is CASSLGPGGETQYF. CDR3 DNA: TGCGCCAGCAGCTTGGGGCCGGGGGGAGAGACCCAGTACTTC.

This clonotype was counted at least ten times. V is TRBV2 and J is TRBJ2-5; D uncertain. Germline assignment: CDR1 SNHLY and CDR2 FYNNEI. The CDR3 has 13 amino acids. Trimming stripped 5 bases from V and 5 bases from J, with 12 bases between. The DNA for the CDR3 is TGTGCCAGCAGTTTTAACCTGCAGGAGACCCAGTACTTC. Translation gives CASSFNLQETQYF.